Listed below are T cell receptor beta chains from one sample, sequenced in a study of blood T cell repertoires in COVID-19. The table came from immunoSEQ multiplex PCR; TCRdb's copy has only in-frame clones and leaves some out. Of approximately 300,000 clones listed, more than 75% are singletons. Sequenced material: peripheral blood. The source of these receptors is a woman aged 50 to 60 with active or convalescent COVID-19. Each CDR3 is given with its conserved first and last residue. The D gene is left open where the match is weak. Size values are once, few and many counts, or a class for expanded clones, and some rows have none.

>TRBJ2-1|TRBD2|15|TRBV30|once
CAWSRRGENHNEQFF
TGTGCCTGGTCTAGACGGGGGGAAAACCACAATGAGCAGTTCTTC
>TRBJ2-1|-|12|TRBV5-8|-
CASSQRGNEQFF
TGTGCCAGCAGCCAGAGGGGGAATGAGCAGTTCTTC
>TRBJ2-5|TRBD1|13|TRBV19|once
CASSRGQDETQYF
TGTGCCAGTAGCCGAGGACAGGATGAGACCCAGTACTTC
>TRBJ1-2|TRBD1|15|TRBV7-8|-
CASSIRQGANYGYTF
TGTGCCAGCAGCATTAGACAGGGGGCGAACTATGGCTACACCTTC
>TRBJ2-6|-|19|TRBV27|-
CASSLSGLGLRYGANVLTF
TGTGCCAGCAGTTTGTCAGGGCTAGGTCTACGTTACGGGGCCAACGTCCTGACTTTC
>TRBJ1-4|-|14|TRBV30|-
CAWSVMGGNEKLFF
TGTGCCTGGAGTGTAATGGGGGGTAATGAAAAACTGTTTTTT
>TRBJ2-7|TRBD1|13|TRBV2|-
CASRNRDSPPQYF
TGTGCCAGCAGGAACCGGGACAGCCCTCCGCAGTACTTC
>TRBJ2-3|TRBD1|17|TRBV7-9|-
CASSLAQRDRGADTQYF
TGTGCCAGCAGCTTAGCTCAACGGGACAGAGGGGCAGATACGCAGTATTTT
>TRBJ2-1|TRBD2|17|TRBV7-2|-
CASSPWDSGSDYNEQFF
TGTGCCAGCAGCCCGTGGGATAGCGGGAGCGACTACAATGAGCAGTTCTTC
>TRBJ1-1|-|13|TRBV3-1/TRBV3-2|-
CASSQASGSEAFF
TGTGCCAGCAGCCAAGCTAGTGGCTCTGAAGCTTTCTTT
>TRBJ2-1|TRBD2|15|TRBV9|once
CASSELAGGYNEQFF
TGTGCCAGCAGCGAATTGGCGGGGGGTTACAATGAGCAGTTCTTC
>TRBJ1-1|TRBD1|14|TRBV5-1|-
CASSPGDRGTEAFF
TGCGCCAGCAGCCCGGGGGACAGGGGCACTGAAGCTTTCTTT
>TRBJ1-2|TRBD1|14|TRBV19|-
CASSISGQFYGYTF
TGTGCCAGTAGTATTTCGGGACAGTTCTATGGCTACACCTTC
>TRBJ2-7|-|15|TRBV11-2|once
CASSFETVTSYEQYF
TGTGCCAGCAGCTTTGAGACAGTTACCTCCTACGAGCAGTACTTC
>TRBJ1-1|TRBD1|14|TRBV5-1|-
CASSLDDRGIEAFF
TGCGCCAGCAGCTTGGACGACAGGGGTATTGAAGCTTTCTTT
>TRBJ2-3|TRBD2|16|TRBV5-4|-
CASSSHRGDDTDTQYF
TGTGCCAGCAGCTCGCACCGGGGGGATGATACAGATACGCAGTATTTT
>TRBJ1-5|-|16|TRBV19|-
CASSIARGGRNQPQHF
TGTGCCAGTAGTATCGCGAGAGGGGGACGCAATCAGCCCCAGCATTTT
>TRBJ1-1|TRBD1|14|TRBV9|-
CASSTGTGNTEAFF
TGTGCCAGCAGCACCGGGACAGGGAACACTGAAGCTTTCTTT